This entry is about one TCR beta chain. The antigen is unknown. This entry is derived from a study of CD8 T cells in Susac syndrome. Study-wide findings and caveats: As the study acknowledged, the number of individuals who were part of its TCR sequencing and HLA analysis was relatively small.

Trimming cost V 6 bases and J 2 bases; bases outside gene matches: 5. The CDR3 totals 14 residues. Random hexamers were used to reverse transcribe roughly 0.45 to 1 ug of RNA. TCRdb re-derived calls from the immunoSEQ multiplex PCR reads in MiXCR, one entry per CDR3 protein. The sample consists of 90,000 to 150,000 distinct CDR3 sequences, approximately 91% of them appearing once. Sequencing input: CD4+ T cells from PBMCs. The rearrangement links TRBV12-3 or TRBV12-4 to TRBJ2-7; TRBD1 matches at 9 bases. This sequence originates from a human donor in good health. The CDR3, as DNA: TGTGCCAGCAGCCGTAGGACAGGGGCCTACGAGCAGTACTTC. Residues: CASSRRTGAYEQYF.